The sequence of this T cell receptor (beta chain) was determined in a study of cytomegalovirus exposure and HLA in healthy donors. The donors, nominally healthy at sampling, likely had unrecorded immune exposures. Trimming shortened V by 3 bases and J by 1 base, and 11 bases separated the two germline ends. This CDR3 has 14 amino acids. Germline CDR1 and CDR2: SQVTM and ANQGSEA. Vbeta (60) and Jbeta (13) primers were used in the PCR. This table comes from immunoSEQ multiplex PCR, and its TCRdb copy is limited to in-frame clones, with some not included. Found here are 150,000 to 200,000 clones, roughly four fifths of them singletons; the top ten hold about 1%. Turning to this clone: Its antigen is currently unknown.

Findings and caveats of the study: TCR beta V segments were, for the most part, productive about 87% or about 30% of the time in an earlier analysis. Information on immune exposure was restricted to one variable (CMV serostatus).

The receptor was isolated from a middle-aged woman in good health and CMV-seronegative. Sequenced: PBMCs. This chain uses TRBV29-1 with TRBJ2-3; a weak D match, TRBD1 (6 bases). The CDR3 loop reads CSVDGAGGTDTQYF. The CDR3 nucleotides are TGCAGCGTTGATGGGGCAGGGGGCACAGATACGCAGTATTTT.